The clone carrying this T cell receptor (beta chain) was observed once. CDR1 and CDR2 (germline): SGHRS, YFSETQ. The CDR3 has 16 residues. V was clipped by 0 bases and J by 1 base, with 10 bases between them. Treatment here: 15 to 20 received Ad26.COV2.S at low or high dose, single or two shots; 5 received placebo; per-sample allocation not given. Each sample was drawn 63 days after the first injection (of vaccine or placebo). Generated by immunoSEQ multiplex PCR, the TCRdb table keeps only in-frame clones and is missing some. The table records around 380,000 clones, approximately 91% of them present only once. The data were taken from a study of Ad26.COV2.S vaccination and SARS-CoV-2 variants.

The rearrangement links TRBV5-1 to TRBJ2-2, with D possibly TRBD2 on 6 matching bases. Material: peripheral blood, obtained in a trial of Ad26.COV2.S vaccine versus placebo. This receptor was identified in a person aged 18-60 years who received the Ad26.COV2.S COVID-19 vaccine or a placebo. The CDR3 nucleotides are TGCGCCAGCAGCTTGGAGTCAGCGGGGAACACCGGGGAGCTGTTTTTT. Encoded protein: CASSLESAGNTGELFF.